The rows below give T cell receptor beta chains drawn from one sample of a study of blood T cell repertoires in COVID-19. TCRdb keeps only in-frame clones here, not all; method: immunoSEQ multiplex PCR. The sample carries some 260,000 clones, about four fifths recorded once. Sample: peripheral blood. The receptors here all came from a man older than 75 with acute or convalescent COVID-19. Both conserved end residues are part of each CDR3. D genes are given only for firm matches. For some rows the clone size is stated as once, few or many, or as a class when expanded; others skip it.

TRBV6-4	-	-	TRBJ1-1	TGTGCCAGCAGTGAATCTTCCGACACCTACACTGAAGCTTTCTTT	CASSESSDTYTEAFF
TRBV9	TRBD1	-	TRBJ2-3	TGTGCCAGCAGCGGGGGGACAGGGGGCTGGACAGATACGCAGTATTTT	CASSGGTGGWTDTQYF
TRBV19	TRBD1	few	TRBJ1-2	TGTGCCAGTAAAACGACAGGGGGCATAGGCTACACCTTC	CASKTTGGIGYTF
TRBV28	TRBD1	once	TRBJ1-5	TGTGCCAGCAGTCGAACAGGGGGCCGTTATAGCAATCAGCCCCAGCATTTT	CASSRTGGRYSNQPQHF
TRBV4-1	-	-	TRBJ2-1	TGCGCCAGCAGCCGAATGGGGGGGCGCTCCTACAATGAGCAGTTCTTC	CASSRMGGRSYNEQFF
TRBV21-1	-	-	TRBJ1-2	TGTGCCAGCAGCAAAGAACCGGGTCCTTACTATGGCTACACCTTC	CASSKEPGPYYGYTF
TRBV7-2	-	-	TRBJ2-3	TGTGCCAGCAGCTTAGCGGGGGGTAGCGGTGGCACAGATACGCAGTATTTT	CASSLAGGSGGTDTQYF
TRBV5-6	TRBD2	few	TRBJ2-7	TGTGCCAGCAGCTCGGGGGGTTGGATGAACGAGCAGTACTTC	CASSSGGWMNEQYF
TRBV30	-	-	TRBJ1-5	TGTGCCTGGGAGACACGTGGGGGGCAGCCCCAGCATTTT	CAWETRGGQPQHF
TRBV6-2/TRBV6-3	TRBD2	-	TRBJ2-7	TGTGCCAGCAGTTGGGGCGGGCGGGAGCTGTACGAGCAGTACTTC	CASSWGGRELYEQYF
TRBV27	TRBD2	-	TRBJ2-2	TGTGCCAGCAGGCGGGAGGGCCGTGGCGGGGAGCTGTTTTTT	CASRREGRGGELFF
TRBV5-1	TRBD1	once	TRBJ2-7	TGCGCCAGCAGCTTGGGAACAGGGGGATTCGTGGGCGAGCAGTACTTC	CASSLGTGGFVGEQYF
TRBV4-2	-	-	TRBJ1-3	TGTGCCAGCAGCCAAGAGGGGAGCGAGCATTTCGGAAACACCATATATTTT	CASSQEGSEHFGNTIYF
TRBV5-4	-	-	TRBJ1-4	TGTGCCAGCAGCCGTTCGGGGGACGATGAAAAACTGTTTTTT	CASSRSGDDEKLFF
TRBV9	TRBD2	-	TRBJ2-1	TGTGCCAGCAGCGTAGGGGTAGCGGGAGGGCCATATGAGCAGTTCTTC	CASSVGVAGGPYEQFF
TRBV5-1	TRBD1	-	TRBJ1-1	TGCGCCAGCAGCCGACAGGGTTCGAACACTGAAGCTTTCTTT	CASSRQGSNTEAFF
TRBV30	-	once	TRBJ1-4	TGTGCCTGGAGGCTCCGCCAGGCAACTAATGAAAAACTGTTTTTT	CAWRLRQATNEKLFF
TRBV7-9	TRBD1	-	TRBJ1-1	TGTGCCAGCAGCCCTACCAGGGGGCGGACTGAAGCTTTCTTT	CASSPTRGRTEAFF
TRBV30	-	-	TRBJ2-7	TGTGCCTGGAGTAGGGGGGGGGCTTCCTACGAGCAGTACTTC	CAWSRGGASYEQYF
TRBV28	TRBD2	once	TRBJ2-3	TGTGCCAGCAGTTTTGGGGGACTAGCGGGGGTCACAGATACGCAGTATTTT	CASSFGGLAGVTDTQYF